This T cell receptor beta chain emerged from a study of blood T cells in healthy people across ages. Primed by a sample-barcoded 5' primer and a J-beta primer mix, a second PCR proceeded for roughly 7 to 11 cycles. Sequencing recovered at least 3 million CDR3-containing paired-end reads from each sample. TCRdb processed the 5' RACE reads anew with MiXCR; each CDR3 protein has one entry. In the table there are around 1,500,000 distinct CDR3 sequences, 28% of which are singletons. Per sample, no less than 5 micrograms of total RNA were extracted. CDR1 is SGHTA, CDR2 FQGNSA, per germline. The CDR3 covers 15 residues. J gave up 1 base and V 6 bases, and 5 bases lay outside the gene matches.

The material sequenced was blood. This sequence joins TRBV7-2 and TRBJ2-3; 9 nucleotides line up with TRBD1. The sequence was collected from a woman aged 25 to 39 in good health. Here the CDR3 DNA reads TGTGCCAGCAGGTTTACAGGGGGCGGCACAGATACGCAGTATTTT. As protein: CASRFTGGGTDTQYF.